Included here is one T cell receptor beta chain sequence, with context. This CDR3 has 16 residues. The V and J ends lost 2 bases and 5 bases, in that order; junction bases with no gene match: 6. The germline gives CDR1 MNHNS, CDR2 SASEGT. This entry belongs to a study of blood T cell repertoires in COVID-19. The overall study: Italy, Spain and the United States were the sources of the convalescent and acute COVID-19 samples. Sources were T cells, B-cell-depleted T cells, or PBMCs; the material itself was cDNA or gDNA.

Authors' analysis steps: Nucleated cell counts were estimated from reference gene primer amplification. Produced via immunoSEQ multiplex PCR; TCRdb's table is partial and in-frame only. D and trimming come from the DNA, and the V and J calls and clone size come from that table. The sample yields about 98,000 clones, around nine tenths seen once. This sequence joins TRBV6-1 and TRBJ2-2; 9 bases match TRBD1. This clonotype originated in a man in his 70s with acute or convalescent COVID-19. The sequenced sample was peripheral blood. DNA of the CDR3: TGTGCCAGCAGTGAACCGGACAGGGGCGCGACCGGGGAGCTGTTTTTT. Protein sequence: CASSEPDRGATGELFF.